The present TCR beta chain was sequenced within a study of blood T cells in healthy people across ages. Alongside a J-beta primer mix, a sample-barcoded 5' primer served in a second PCR lasting roughly 6 to 12 cycles. TCRdb re-called the 5' RACE reads through MiXCR, storing one row per CDR3 protein. The sample holds fewer than 650,000 distinct CDR3 sequences, about 25% seen once. Germline V gene lookup returns CDR1 SGHDN and CDR2 FVKESK. V dropped 3 bases and J dropped 2; count of bases not matched to a gene: 10. The CDR3 extends over 17 amino acids. This clonotype was seen more than once but under ten times. The same sample was also used in a study of T cells of mothers and their children.

Sequencing was carried out using blood. The sequence came from a boy aged 2 to 10 in good health. V and J are TRBV14 and TRBJ2-5, with TRBD1 identical over 9 bases. The CDR3 DNA follows: TGTGCCAGCAGCCACAGGACACAGGGACAGGGTCAAGAGACCCAGTACTTC. Translated: CASSHRTQGQGQETQYF.